This T cell receptor (beta chain) was recovered during a study of early T cells in non-severe SARS-CoV-2 infection. TCRdb reanalysed the 5' RACE reads using MiXCR and keeps one entry per CDR3 protein. The table lists roughly 52,000 distinct CDR3 sequences, about 8.2% of them singletons, with around 9.4% in the top ten. This CDR3 spans 13 amino acids. CDR1 is LNHDA, CDR2 SQIVND, per germline (reference sequence). Trimming cost V 9 bases and J 2 bases, with 14 bases left between them. The chain recombines TRBV19 with TRBJ2-7; D gene uncertain. The sequenced sample consisted of whole blood. This sequence originates from an adult who was a healthcare worker with PCR-confirmed SARS-CoV-2 infection or an uninfected control (not recorded which). In nucleotides, the CDR3 is TGTGCCAGCAACAAAGGGCCAGCCTACGAGCAGTACTTC. It specifies CASNKGPAYEQYF.